These 4 T cell receptor beta chains were sequenced from one sample in a study of cytomegalovirus exposure and HLA in healthy donors. PCR primers comprised 60 Vbeta and 13 Jbeta primers. Clones were sequenced by immunoSEQ multiplex PCR, and TCRdb holds only the in-frame ones, with some missing. The sample totals about 130,000 clones. Sample: PBMCs. These receptors came from an older woman in good health and CMV-seronegative.

The chain employs TRBV11-2 and TRBJ2-7; 9 positions agree with TRBD2. V lost 1 base and J lost 3; bases outside the gene matches: 10. CDR3 length: 17 amino acids. Looked up from germline, CDR1 is SGHAT and CDR2 is FQNNGV. CDR3 loop: CASSLVAGGPGYYEQYF. The CDR3 nucleotides read TGTGCCAGCAGCTTAGTCGCGGGAGGGCCGGGCTACTACGAGCAGTACTTC. Looking up the rest from reference TRBV11-2 and TRBJ2-7 gives the full variable domain: EAGVAQSPRYKIIEKRQSVAFWCNPISGHATLYWYQQILGQGPKLLIQFQNNGVVDDSQLPKDRFSAERLKGVDSTLKIQPAKLEDSAVYLCASSLVAGGPGYYEQYFGPGTRLTVT.

This sequence joins TRBV5-4 and TRBJ2-2; possible D gene TRBD2, 7 bases. Germline V CDR1 and CDR2: SGHNT, YYREEE (reference sequence). The CDR3 runs 17 residues. Trimming took 0 bases from V and 6 from J, leaving 18 bases between them. The CDR3 sequence: CASSLGGGLGRSGELFF. CDR3 in DNA: TGTGCCAGCAGCTTGGGGGGGGGCCTCGGTAGGTCCGGGGAGCTGTTTTTT. The full variable domain, with the rest looked up from reference TRBV5-4 and TRBJ2-2, is ETGVTQSPTHLIKTRGQQVTLRCSSQSGHNTVSWYQQALGQGPQFIFQYYREEENGRGNFPPRFSGLQFPNYSSELNVNALELDDSALYLCASSLGGGLGRSGELFFGEGSRLTVL.

The gene calls are TRBV6-1 and TRBJ2-1, with a weak D call TRBD2 (5 bases). The CDR3 runs 12 residues. CDR1 is MNHNS, CDR2 SASEGT, per germline. V lost 7 bases and J 7 bases, leaving 11 bases between the germline ends. The CDR3 loop reads CASTIGENEQFF. CDR3 DNA sequence: TGTGCCAGCACTATCGGGGAGAATGAGCAGTTCTTC.

V is TRBV10-2 and J is TRBJ1-5; TRBD1 aligns across 12 bases. CDR3 size: 16 residues. The V segment lost 6 bases and the J segment 5 bases; nucleotides outside the gene matches: 8. Germline values: CDR1 WSHSY, CDR2 SAAADI. The CDR3 sequence: CASRPGQGALYQPQHF. The CDR3 DNA reads as TGCGCCAGCAGACCGGGACAGGGGGCCCTATATCAGCCCCAGCATTTT.